This T cell receptor (beta chain) came from a study of beta chain features in type 1 diabetes. Averaging roughly 120 mL, one heparinised blood draw came from each individual donor. Remarks on this clone: Antigen specificity is unknown.

The whole isolated RNA underwent reverse transcription, so sequencing captured expressed TCRB transcripts. Repertoires were generated with immunoSEQ multiplex PCR, while TCRdb's copy carries only in-frame clones and drops some. The sample has approximately 270,000 clones; about 13% are singletons. The CDR3 extends over 12 amino acids. Trimming pared 4 bases from V and 4 bases from J, leaving 7 bases between. CDR1 and CDR2 from the germline V gene are MDHEN and SYDVKM. Overall study results and limits: Shortening that was moderate but significant affected the TCRB CDR3s of Type 1 diabetes patients in all four CD4+ subsets.

J is TRBJ1-2 and V is TRBV28; no clear D gene. This receptor was taken from a man aged 25 to 40 with type 1 diabetes. Sequenced sample: naive CD4+ T cells from blood. CDR3 DNA sequence: TGTGCCAGCAGTTATTCGTCCTATGGCTACACCTTC. This gives the protein CASSYSSYGYTF.